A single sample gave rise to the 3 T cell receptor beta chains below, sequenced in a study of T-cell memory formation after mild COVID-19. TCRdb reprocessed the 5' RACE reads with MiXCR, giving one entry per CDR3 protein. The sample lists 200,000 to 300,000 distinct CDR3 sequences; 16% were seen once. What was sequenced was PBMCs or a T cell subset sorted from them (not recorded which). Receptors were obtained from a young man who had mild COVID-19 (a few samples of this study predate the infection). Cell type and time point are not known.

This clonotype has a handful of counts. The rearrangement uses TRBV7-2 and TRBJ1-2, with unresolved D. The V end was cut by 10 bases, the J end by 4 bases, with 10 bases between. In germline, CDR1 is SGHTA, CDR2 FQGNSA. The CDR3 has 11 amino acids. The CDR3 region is CAITTGYGYTF. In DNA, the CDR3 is TGTGCCATCACCACCGGCTATGGCTACACCTTC.

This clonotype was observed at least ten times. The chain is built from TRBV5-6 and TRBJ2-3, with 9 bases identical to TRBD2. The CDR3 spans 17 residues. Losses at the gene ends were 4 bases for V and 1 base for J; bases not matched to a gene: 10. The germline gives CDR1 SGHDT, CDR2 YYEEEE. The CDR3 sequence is CASSRLGAGGGTDTQYF. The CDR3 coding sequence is TGTGCCAGCAGCCGCCTCGGAGCGGGGGGTGGCACAGATACGCAGTATTTT.

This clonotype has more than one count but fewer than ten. The CDR3 DNA reads as TGCAGCATTGGACAGGGGCTCGGGGGGAACACAGATACGCAGTATTTT. This encodes CSIGQGLGGNTDTQYF. V gene TRBV29-1 combines with J gene TRBJ2-3; TRBD1 matches 9 bases. Germline CDR1 reads SQVTM; CDR2 reads ANQGSEA. The CDR3 length is 16 residues. V shed 8 bases and J 2 bases; nucleotides not matched to a gene: 14.